The following is a T cell receptor beta chain sequence with its context. The antigen is undetermined. The same CDR3 also results from other DNA sequences found in this sample. The entry originates in a study of Ad26.COV2.S vaccination and SARS-CoV-2 variants. Study in general: Ad26.COV2.S arm of COV1001 included the donor. Doses of Ad26.COV2.S were injected into muscle once or twice, 56 days apart.

V was cut by 3 bases and J by 6 bases, with 11 bases left in between. This CDR3 contains 13 residues. Germline V gene data show CDR1 as SGHTA and CDR2 as FQGNSA. Profiling relied on immunoSEQ multiplex PCR, and the TCRdb table lists in-frame clones only, not all of them. The table includes 300,000 to 350,000 clones, roughly nine tenths detected once. Broader study findings: Substantial breadth was reported for post-vaccination spike-specific CD8+ and CD4+ T cells.

Treatment here: about 20 received Ad26.COV2.S at low or high dose, single or two shots; roughly five received placebo; per-sample allocation not given. It was on day 63 after the first vaccine or placebo injection that samples were taken. The sample came from a Boston adult aged 18-55 years. This specimen consisted of peripheral blood, obtained in a trial of Ad26.COV2.S vaccine versus placebo. The chain uses TRBV7-2 and TRBJ1-2; a possible D gene is TRBD1 (5 bases). This TCR was recovered from a person between 18 and 65 years old who received the Ad26.COV2.S COVID-19 vaccine or a placebo. CDR3 DNA: TGTGCCAGCAGCTTTCAGGGAGTAGATGGCTACACCTTC. Translation: CASSFQGVDGYTF. Full variable domain (remainder filled in from reference TRBV7-2 and TRBJ1-2): GAGVSQSPSNKVTEKGKDVELRCDPISGHTALYWYRQSLGQGLEFLIYFQGNSAPDKSGLPSDRFSAERTGGSVSTLTIQRTQQEDSAVYLCASSFQGVDGYTFGSGTRLTVV.